The 20 T cell receptor beta chains below were found in one sample sequenced in a study of cytomegalovirus exposure and HLA in healthy donors. PCR involved 60 Vbeta and 13 Jbeta primers. Profiling relied on immunoSEQ multiplex PCR, and the TCRdb table lists in-frame clones only, not all of them. The top ten clones hold about 3.8% of a sample with about 190,000 clones, about 84% of them seen once. Sequencing input: PBMCs. These receptors originate from a man aged 45-65 years in good health and CMV-seronegative.

J is TRBJ1-6 and V is TRBV5-6; D gene unclear. The germline V and J ends were trimmed by 4 bases and 7 bases, with 15 bases remaining between them. CDR1 SGHDT and CDR2 YYEEEE come from the germline V gene. The CDR3 spans 15 residues. DNA for the CDR3: TGTGCCAGCAGCCGCGGCACACCGAGCAATTCACCCCTCCACTTT. Amino acids: CASSRGTPSNSPLHF.

This chain connects TRBV4-1 to TRBJ2-3; D is possibly TRBD1 (5 bases). This CDR3 has 19 residues. Trimming cost V 0 bases and J 2 bases, with 21 bases left between them. CDR1 and CDR2 from the germline V gene are MGHRA and YSYEKL. In DNA form, the CDR3 reads TGCGCCAGCAGCCAAGATAACCCTGGGGCAGGGCCGATCACAGATACGCAGTATTTT. Amino acid sequence: CASSQDNPGAGPITDTQYF.

This clone was seen only once. The gene calls are TRBV5-4 and TRBJ2-1; 7 nucleotides agree with TRBD2. Trimming took 1 base from V and 6 from J; bases not matched to a gene: 4. The CDR3 has 14 residues. Germline V CDR1 and CDR2: SGHNT, YYREEE (reference sequence). CDR3 coding DNA: TGTGCCAGCAGCTTGTCCCTAGCGGTCAATGAGCAGTTCTTC. This codes for CASSLSLAVNEQFF.

As for this clone: This CDR3 is missing its conserved last phenylalanine or tryptophan, likely due to a read error. V gene TRBV6-6 combines with J gene TRBJ1-1, with D perhaps matching TRBD1 (5 bases). The germline CDR1 and CDR2 sequences are MNHNY and SVGAGI (reference sequence). CDR3 length: 14 residues. The CDR3 coding sequence is TGTGCCAGCAGTCACTCGGGCAGGGAGGTTGAAGCTTTCCTT. Translation gives CASSHSGREVEAFL.

The genes are TRBV10-3 and TRBJ2-7, with D tentatively TRBD2 (5 bases). The CDR3 extends over 11 amino acids. V was trimmed by 6 bases and J by 4 bases, leaving 7 bases between them. Germline lookup yields CDR1 ENHRY and CDR2 SYGVKD. The CDR3 DNA reads TGTGCCATCAGGGGGAGTTACGAGCAGTACTTC. This encodes CAIRGSYEQYF.

There are a few counts of this clone. V and J are TRBV5-1 and TRBJ1-2, with TRBD1 as a possible D gene (6 bases). Germline CDR1 is SGHRS and CDR2 is YFSETQ. The V end lost 5 bases, the J end lost 4 bases, and 18 bases lay between the germline ends. CDR3 length: 15 amino acids. The CDR3 coding sequence is TGCGCCAGCAGTCTCGACAGGAACTCTCTCTATGGCTACACCTTC. This codes for CASSLDRNSLYGYTF.

The chain couples TRBV19 to TRBJ2-3; weak D call: TRBD2 (8 bases). Germline assignment: CDR1 LNHDA and CDR2 SQIVND (reference sequence). The length of the CDR3 is 16 residues. The ends were cut back, 5 bases at V and 5 bases at J, with 20 bases in the middle. The CDR3 DNA follows: TGTGCCAGTAGTGCCCTCGGGAGGGGGCATGGAGATACGCAGTATTTT. Its protein product is CASSALGRGHGDTQYF.

The chain employs TRBV2 and TRBJ1-5; 7 bases line up with TRBD1. Germline V gene lookup returns CDR1 SNHLY and CDR2 FYNNEI. V trimming: 5 bases; J trimming: 4 bases; junction bases outside the gene matches: 2. The CDR3 spans 13 residues. The CDR3 DNA follows: TGTGCCAGCAGTTTACAGGGGAATCAGCCCCAGCATTTT. Translation: CASSLQGNQPQHF.

The chain combines TRBV6-5 with TRBJ2-7; 7 nucleotides line up with TRBD1. The CDR3 totals 14 residues. CDR1 and CDR2 (germline): MNHEY, SVGAGI. The J segment lost 0 bases and the V segment lost 6 bases, leaving 5 bases of the junction unmatched. CDR3 region: CASRGQSSSYEQYF. CDR3 DNA sequence: TGTGCCAGCAGGGGACAGTCCTCCTCCTACGAGCAGTACTTC.

The chain is built from TRBV6-1 and TRBJ1-5, with a possible D match to TRBD1 (5 bases). The CDR3 is made up of 14 amino acids. Trimming took 7 bases from V and 5 from J, leaving 15 bases between them. Looked up from germline, CDR1 is MNHNS and CDR2 is SASEGT. The CDR3 region is CASTETGGYQPQHF. DNA for the CDR3: TGTGCCAGCACCGAAACGGGGGGATATCAGCCCCAGCATTTT.

This sequence joins TRBV30 and TRBJ1-1; 7 bases are a match to TRBD1. The trim removed 4 bases at V and 11 bases at J, leaving 7 bases unmatched. The CDR3 runs to 11 residues. CDR1 is GTSNPN and CDR2 is SVGIG in the germline V gene (reference sequence). CDR3 loop: CAWTQGFVAFF. CDR3 in DNA: TGTGCCTGGACACAGGGGTTTGTCGCTTTCTTT.

Comments on this clone: Other DNA sequences in the same sample also yield this CDR3. The chain couples TRBV7-2 to TRBJ2-7; 7 positions match TRBD1. CDR3 length: 14 residues. Germline CDR1 is SGHTA and CDR2 is FQGNSA. V lost 1 base and J lost 2; bases outside the gene matches: 2. The CDR3 region is CASSLVTGAYEQYF. The CDR3 nucleotides read TGTGCCAGCAGCTTAGTCACAGGGGCCTACGAGCAGTACTTC.

The chain carries TRBV7-9 and TRBJ2-1, with TRBD1 matching over 8 bases. V shed 4 bases, J shed 4 bases, and the junction held 9 bases outside the gene matches. This CDR3 comprises 16 residues. The V gene's germline CDR1 is SEHNR and CDR2 FQNEAQ (reference sequence). CDR3 in amino acids: CASSSEEDRAYNEQFF. The CDR3 DNA reads as TGTGCCAGCAGCTCGGAAGAGGACAGGGCATACAATGAGCAGTTCTTC.

This clone appeared a single time. The rearrangement uses TRBV2 and TRBJ2-5, with 7 bases lining up with TRBD1. Trimming removed 6 bases from V and 7 bases from J; junction bases left unmatched: 8. This CDR3 spans 13 amino acids. Per the germline V gene, CDR1 is SNHLY and CDR2 is FYNNEI. CDR3 nucleotide sequence: TGTGCCAGCAGAGAAACAGGGGTGGGGACCCAGTACTTC. Amino acid sequence: CASRETGVGTQYF.

This clone was recorded only once. The gene calls are TRBV27 and TRBJ1-1; D uncertain. V shed 6 bases and J shed 4 bases, with 21 bases lying between them. Germline V gives CDR1 MNHEY, CDR2 SMNVEV (reference sequence). There are 16 residues in the CDR3. This CDR3 is CASSHLGDRRGTEAFF. Here the CDR3 DNA reads TGTGCCAGCAGCCACCTCGGGGATCGACGGGGCACTGAAGCTTTCTTT.

The V and J genes are TRBV4-1 and TRBJ1-3; weak D call: TRBD1 (5 bases). The CDR3 totals 14 residues. V gave up 2 bases and J gave up 8 bases, with 13 bases separating them. The germline gives CDR1 MGHRA, CDR2 YSYEKL. The CDR3 protein is CASSQPGRGDTIYF. The CDR3 DNA is TGCGCCAGCAGCCAACCCGGGCGGGGGGACACCATATATTTT.

The V call is TRBV6-5, the J call TRBJ2-4; 7 nucleotides match TRBD2. V was clipped by 7 bases and J by 7 bases; unmatched bases: 10. CDR3 length: 14 residues. CDR1 and CDR2 from the germline V gene are MNHEY and SVGAGI. Written as DNA, the CDR3 is TGTGCCAGCAACACGGGGGGTGGAGGGAACATTCAGTACTTC. Translation gives CASNTGGGGNIQYF.

V gene TRBV7-9 combines with J gene TRBJ2-1; D remains unclear. V shed 1 base and J shed 8 bases, with 12 bases lying between them. Germline V gene data show CDR1 as SEHNR and CDR2 as FQNEAQ (reference sequence). The CDR3 spans 14 residues. CDR3 nucleotides: TGTGCCAGCAGCTTAGGTCACGTAGTGGATGAGCAGTTCTTC. It yields the protein CASSLGHVVDEQFF.

Only one count was recorded for this clone. The gene calls are TRBV6-6 and TRBJ1-6; 7 bases fit TRBD1. CDR1 and CDR2 from the germline V gene are MNHNY and SVGAGI (reference sequence). The length of the CDR3 is 14 residues. V gave up 7 bases and J gave up 5 bases; unmatched junction bases: 5. CDR3 region: CASNPQGDNSPLHF. The CDR3 DNA reads as TGTGCCAGCAATCCTCAGGGGGATAATTCACCCCTCCACTTT.

This clone was seen a single time. The gene calls are TRBV2 and TRBJ2-6; 9 nucleotides agree with TRBD1. V lost 8 bases to trimming and J lost 2 bases; unmatched junction nucleotides: 4. This CDR3 is built from 15 residues. From germline, CDR1 is SNHLY and CDR2 FYNNEI. Here the CDR3 reads CASGGTGTGANVLTF. The CDR3 DNA is TGTGCCAGCGGCGGGACAGGGACTGGGGCCAACGTCCTGACTTTC.